Below, 7 T cell receptor beta chains from the same sample are listed, as sequenced in a study of cytomegalovirus exposure and HLA in healthy donors. PCR amplification relied on 60 Vbeta primers (plus 13 Jbeta primers). Here immunoSEQ multiplex PCR was the method, and the copy in TCRdb shows in-frame clones only, minus some. The table records about 120,000 clones, roughly 80% of them present only once. The sample taken for sequencing was PBMCs. The receptor set was obtained from a woman aged 40 to 49 in good health and CMV-seropositive.

This chain connects TRBV9 to TRBJ2-5, with a possible D match to TRBD2 (5 bases). Germline CDR1 is SGDLS and CDR2 is YYNGEE. The V end was cut by 0 bases, the J end by 4 bases, with 16 bases between. The CDR3 sequence is 16 residues long. Here the CDR3 reads CASSVASQRWGETQYF. CDR3 DNA: TGTGCCAGCAGCGTAGCCTCCCAGCGGTGGGGAGAGACCCAGTACTTC. The whole variable domain, filled in from reference TRBV9 and TRBJ2-5, reads DSGVTQTPKHLITATGQRVTLRCSPRSGDLSVYWYQQSLDQGLQFLIQYYNGEERAKGNILERFSAQQFPDLHSELNLSSLELGDSALYFCASSVASQRWGETQYFGPGTRLLVL.

CDR3: CASSLVSGGGNTIYF. CDR3 nucleotides: TGTGCCAGCAGCTTAGTGTCCGGGGGAGGAAACACCATATATTTT. The chain carries TRBV7-6 and TRBJ1-3; D might be TRBD1 (5 bases). This CDR3 has 15 residues. Deletions cut 1 base from V and 4 bases from J, with 11 bases between. Germline CDR1 and CDR2: SGHVS and FNYEAQ.

The chain links TRBV2 to TRBJ2-7; D is possibly TRBD1 (6 bases). Germline V gene sequence: CDR1 SNHLY, CDR2 FYNNEI. V was cut by 6 bases and J by 4 bases, with 13 bases left in between. There are 13 residues in the CDR3. The CDR3 bases are TGTGCCAGCAGCGCCGGGACAACTTACGAGCAGTACTTC. This gives the protein CASSAGTTYEQYF.

The chain is built from TRBV2 and TRBJ1-2; 7 bases are shared with TRBD1. The CDR3 covers 13 residues. V was pared by 6 bases and J by 4 bases, with 5 bases of the junction left unmatched. Germline V gives CDR1 SNHLY, CDR2 FYNNEI. CDR3 amino acids: CASRGTVRYGYTF. CDR3 DNA sequence: TGTGCCAGCAGGGGGACAGTCCGCTATGGCTACACCTTC.

The chain combines TRBV4-3 with TRBJ2-7; 9 nucleotides match TRBD2. The junction had 6 bases not matched to a gene; V was cut back by 0 bases and J by 0 bases. Germline-derived CDR1 and CDR2 are LGHNA and YSLEER. The CDR3 runs 17 residues. CDR3 region: CASSQDLAGRSSYEQYF. The DNA for the CDR3 is TGCGCCAGCAGCCAAGATCTAGCGGGACGCAGCTCCTACGAGCAGTACTTC.

The chain joins TRBV6-6 to TRBJ1-2; a weak D match, TRBD1 (6 bases). CDR3 length equals 14 residues. Looked up from germline, CDR1 is MNHNY and CDR2 is SVGAGI (reference sequence). V was cut by 8 bases and J by 4 bases, with 17 bases left in between. This CDR3 is CASGPEGQIYGYTF. The CDR3 DNA reads TGTGCCAGCGGTCCCGAGGGACAAATCTATGGCTACACCTTC.

This chain connects TRBV27 to TRBJ1-4, with 8 bases matching TRBD1. Germline values: CDR1 MNHEY, CDR2 SMNVEV (reference sequence). Trimming removed 7 bases from V and 5 bases from J; junction bases left unmatched: 6. The CDR3 runs 14 residues. The CDR3 bases are TGTGCCAGCAACAGGACAGGGATAAATGAAAAACTGTTTTTT. Translation gives CASNRTGINEKLFF.